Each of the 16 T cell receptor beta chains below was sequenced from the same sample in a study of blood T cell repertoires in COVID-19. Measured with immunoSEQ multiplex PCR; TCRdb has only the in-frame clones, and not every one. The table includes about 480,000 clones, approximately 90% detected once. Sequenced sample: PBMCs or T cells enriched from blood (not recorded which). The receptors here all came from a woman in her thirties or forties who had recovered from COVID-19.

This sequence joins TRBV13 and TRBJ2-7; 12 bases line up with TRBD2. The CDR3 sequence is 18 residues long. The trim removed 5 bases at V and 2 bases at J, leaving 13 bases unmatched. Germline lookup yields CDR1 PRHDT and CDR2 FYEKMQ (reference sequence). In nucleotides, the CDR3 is TGTGCCAGCAGCCTCTCCGGGACTAGCGGGTCCTTTACCTACGAGCAGTACTTC. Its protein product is CASSLSGTSGSFTYEQYF.

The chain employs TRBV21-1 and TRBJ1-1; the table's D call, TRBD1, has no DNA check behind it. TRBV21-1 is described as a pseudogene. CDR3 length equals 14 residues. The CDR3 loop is CASTGGQPNTEAFF. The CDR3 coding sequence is TGTGCCAGCACCGGGGGACAGCCGAACACTGAAGCTTTCTTT.

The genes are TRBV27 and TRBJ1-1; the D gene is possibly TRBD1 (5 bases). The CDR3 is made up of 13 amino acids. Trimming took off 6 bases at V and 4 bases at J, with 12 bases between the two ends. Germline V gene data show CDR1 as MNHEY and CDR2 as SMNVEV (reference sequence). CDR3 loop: CASSHPGGTEAFF. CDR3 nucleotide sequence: TGTGCCAGCAGCCATCCCGGGGGCACTGAAGCTTTCTTT.

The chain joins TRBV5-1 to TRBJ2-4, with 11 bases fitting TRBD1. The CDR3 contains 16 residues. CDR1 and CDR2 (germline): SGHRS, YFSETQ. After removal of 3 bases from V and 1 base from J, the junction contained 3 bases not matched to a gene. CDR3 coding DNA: TGCGCCAGCAGCTCTGGACAGGGGGCTGCCAAAAACATTCAGTACTTC. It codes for CASSSGQGAAKNIQYF.

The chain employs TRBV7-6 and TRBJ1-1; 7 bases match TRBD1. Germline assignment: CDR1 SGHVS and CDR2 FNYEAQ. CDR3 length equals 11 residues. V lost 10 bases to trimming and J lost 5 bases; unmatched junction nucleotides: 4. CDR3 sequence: CAIQGVTEAFF. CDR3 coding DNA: TGTGCCATCCAGGGGGTGACTGAAGCTTTCTTT.

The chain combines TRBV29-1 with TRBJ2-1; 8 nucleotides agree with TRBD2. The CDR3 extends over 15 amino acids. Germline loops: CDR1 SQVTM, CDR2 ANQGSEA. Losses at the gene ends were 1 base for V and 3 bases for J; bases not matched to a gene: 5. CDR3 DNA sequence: TGCAGCGTTGAAGTTGCTAGCGGGCTCTACAATGAGCAGTTCTTC. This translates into CSVEVASGLYNEQFF.

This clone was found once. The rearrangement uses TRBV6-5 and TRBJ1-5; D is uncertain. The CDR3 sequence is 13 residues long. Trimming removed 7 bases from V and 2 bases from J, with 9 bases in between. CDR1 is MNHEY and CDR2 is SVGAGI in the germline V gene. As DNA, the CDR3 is TGTGCCAGCATCACAGCTGGCAATCAGCCCCAGCATTTT. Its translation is CASITAGNQPQHF.

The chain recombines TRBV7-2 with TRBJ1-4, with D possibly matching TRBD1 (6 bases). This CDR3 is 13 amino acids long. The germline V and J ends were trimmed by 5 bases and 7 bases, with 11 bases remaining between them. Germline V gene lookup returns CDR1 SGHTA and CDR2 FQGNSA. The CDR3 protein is CASSPTGFEKLFF. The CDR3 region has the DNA TGTGCCAGCAGCCCGACAGGTTTTGAAAAACTGTTTTTT.

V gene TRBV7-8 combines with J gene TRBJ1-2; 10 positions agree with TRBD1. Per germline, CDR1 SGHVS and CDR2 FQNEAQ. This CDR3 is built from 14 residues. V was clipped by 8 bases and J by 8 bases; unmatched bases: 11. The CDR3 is CASGGTGAVAGYTF. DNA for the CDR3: TGTGCCAGCGGAGGGACAGGGGCGGTAGCGGGCTACACCTTC.

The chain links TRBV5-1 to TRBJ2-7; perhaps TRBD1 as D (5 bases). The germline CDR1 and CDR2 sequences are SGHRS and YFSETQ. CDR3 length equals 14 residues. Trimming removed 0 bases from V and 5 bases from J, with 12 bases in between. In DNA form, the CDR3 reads TGCGCCAGCAGCTTGGGGGAAAGGGGTGACGAGCAGTACTTC. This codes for CASSLGERGDEQYF.

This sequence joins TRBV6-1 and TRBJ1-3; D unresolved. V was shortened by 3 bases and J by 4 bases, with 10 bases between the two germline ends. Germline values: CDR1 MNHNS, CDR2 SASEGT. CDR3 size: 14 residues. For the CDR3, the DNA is TGTGCCAGCAGTGACACATCGTTGGGAAACACCATATATTTT. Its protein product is CASSDTSLGNTIYF.

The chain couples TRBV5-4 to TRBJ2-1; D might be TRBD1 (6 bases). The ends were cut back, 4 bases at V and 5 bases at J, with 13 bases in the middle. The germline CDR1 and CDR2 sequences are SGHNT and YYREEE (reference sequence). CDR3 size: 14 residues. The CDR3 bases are TGTGCCAGCAGCCAACAGGGTCGCCACAATGAGCAGTTCTTC. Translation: CASSQQGRHNEQFF. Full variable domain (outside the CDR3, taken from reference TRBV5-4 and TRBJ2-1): ETGVTQSPTHLIKTRGQQVTLRCSSQSGHNTVSWYQQALGQGPQFIFQYYREEENGRGNFPPRFSGLQFPNYSSELNVNALELDDSALYLCASSQQGRHNEQFFGPGTRLTVL.

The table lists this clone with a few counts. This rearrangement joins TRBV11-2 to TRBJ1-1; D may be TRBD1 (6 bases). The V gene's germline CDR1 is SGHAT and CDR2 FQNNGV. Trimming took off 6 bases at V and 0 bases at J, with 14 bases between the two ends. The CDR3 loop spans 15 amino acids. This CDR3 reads CASRFRDTMNTEAFF. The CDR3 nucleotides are TGTGCCAGCAGATTCAGGGACACTATGAACACTGAAGCTTTCTTT.

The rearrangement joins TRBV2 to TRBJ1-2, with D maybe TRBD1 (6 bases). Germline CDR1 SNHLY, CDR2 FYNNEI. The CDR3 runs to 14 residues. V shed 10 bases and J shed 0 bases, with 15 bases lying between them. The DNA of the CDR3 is TGTGCCAAGGACAGCCCCCCTCCTAACTATGGCTACACCTTC. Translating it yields CAKDSPPPNYGYTF.

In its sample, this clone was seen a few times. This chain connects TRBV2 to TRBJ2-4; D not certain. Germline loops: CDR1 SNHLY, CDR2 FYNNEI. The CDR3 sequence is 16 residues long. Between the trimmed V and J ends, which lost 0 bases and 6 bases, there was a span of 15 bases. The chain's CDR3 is CASSEARATTGNIQYF. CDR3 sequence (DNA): TGTGCCAGCAGTGAAGCGCGTGCCACAACGGGAAACATTCAGTACTTC.

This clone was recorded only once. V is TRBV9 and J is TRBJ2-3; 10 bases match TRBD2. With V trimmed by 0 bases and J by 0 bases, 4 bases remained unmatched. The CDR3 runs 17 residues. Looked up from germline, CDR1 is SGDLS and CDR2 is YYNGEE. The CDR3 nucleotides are TGTGCCAGCAGCGTAGGATCTAGCGGGAGAAGCACAGATACGCAGTATTTT. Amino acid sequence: CASSVGSSGRSTDTQYF.